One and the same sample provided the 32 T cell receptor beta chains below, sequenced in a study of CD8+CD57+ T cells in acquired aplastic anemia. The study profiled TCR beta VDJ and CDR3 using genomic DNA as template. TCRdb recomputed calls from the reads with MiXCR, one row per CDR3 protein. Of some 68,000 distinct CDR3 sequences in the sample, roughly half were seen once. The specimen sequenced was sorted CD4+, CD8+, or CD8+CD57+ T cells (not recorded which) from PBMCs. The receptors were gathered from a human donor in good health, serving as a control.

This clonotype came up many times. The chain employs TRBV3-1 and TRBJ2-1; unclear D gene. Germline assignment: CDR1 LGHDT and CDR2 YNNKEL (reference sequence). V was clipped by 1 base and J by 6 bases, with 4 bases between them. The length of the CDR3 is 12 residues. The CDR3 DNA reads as TGTGCCAGCAGCCAAGGGGCCAATGAGCAGTTCTTC. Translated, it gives CASSQGANEQFF.

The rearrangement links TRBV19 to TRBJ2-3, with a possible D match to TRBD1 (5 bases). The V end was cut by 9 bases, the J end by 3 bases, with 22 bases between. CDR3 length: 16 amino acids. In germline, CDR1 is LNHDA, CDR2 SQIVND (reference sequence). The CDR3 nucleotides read TGTGCCAGCACTTCTACGGACCTGGGGCGGACAGATACGCAGTATTTT. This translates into CASTSTDLGRTDTQYF.

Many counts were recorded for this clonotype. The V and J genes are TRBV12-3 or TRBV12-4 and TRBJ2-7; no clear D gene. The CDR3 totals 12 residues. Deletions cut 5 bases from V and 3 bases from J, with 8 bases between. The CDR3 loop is CASSPNNYEQYF. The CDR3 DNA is TGTGCCAGCAGTCCAAACAACTACGAGCAGTACTTC.

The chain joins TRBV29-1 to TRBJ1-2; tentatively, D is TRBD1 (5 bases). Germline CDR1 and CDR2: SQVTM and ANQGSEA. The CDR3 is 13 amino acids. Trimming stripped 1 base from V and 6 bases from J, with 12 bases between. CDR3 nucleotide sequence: TGCAGCGTTGAAGGGGGACGGGTTGATGGCTACACCTTC. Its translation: CSVEGGRVDGYTF. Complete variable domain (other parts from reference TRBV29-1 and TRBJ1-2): SAVISQKPSRDICQRGTSLTIQCQVDSQVTMMFWYRQQPGQSLTLIATANQGSEATYESGFVIDKFPISRPNLTFSTLTVSNMSPEDSSIYLCSVEGGRVDGYTFGSGTRLTVV.

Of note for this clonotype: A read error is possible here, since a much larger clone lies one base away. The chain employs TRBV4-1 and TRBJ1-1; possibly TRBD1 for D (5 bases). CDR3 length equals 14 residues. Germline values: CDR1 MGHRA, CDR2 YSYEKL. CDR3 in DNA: TGCGCCAGCGGCCAATTCGGTGGGGCCTCTGAAGCTTTCTTT. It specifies CASGQFGGASEAFF.

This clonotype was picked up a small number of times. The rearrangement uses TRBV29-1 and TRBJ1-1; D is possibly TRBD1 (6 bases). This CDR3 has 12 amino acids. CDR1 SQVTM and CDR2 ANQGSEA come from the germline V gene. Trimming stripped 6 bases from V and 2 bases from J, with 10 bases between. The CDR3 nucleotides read TGCAGCGTGAACAGGGCTAACACTGAAGCTTTCTTT. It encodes CSVNRANTEAFF.

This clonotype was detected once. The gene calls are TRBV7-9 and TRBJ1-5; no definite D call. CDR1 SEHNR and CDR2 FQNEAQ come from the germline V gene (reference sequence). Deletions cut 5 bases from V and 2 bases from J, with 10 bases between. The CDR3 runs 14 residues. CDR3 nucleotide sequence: TGTGCCAGCAGCCCCAACGGGGGCAATCAGCCCCAGCATTTT. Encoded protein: CASSPNGGNQPQHF. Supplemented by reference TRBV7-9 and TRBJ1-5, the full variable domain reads DTGVSQNPRHKITKRGQNVTFRCDPISEHNRLYWYRQTLGQGPEFLTYFQNEAQLEKSRLLSDRFSAERPKGSFSTLEIQRTEQGDSAMYLCASSPNGGNQPQHFGDGTRLSIL.

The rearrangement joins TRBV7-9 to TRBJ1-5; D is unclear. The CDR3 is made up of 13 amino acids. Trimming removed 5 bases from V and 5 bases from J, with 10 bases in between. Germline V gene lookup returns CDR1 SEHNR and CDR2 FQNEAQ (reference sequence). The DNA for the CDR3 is TGTGCCAGCAGCCCGACCGGCGATCAGCCCCAGCATTTT. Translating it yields CASSPTGDQPQHF.

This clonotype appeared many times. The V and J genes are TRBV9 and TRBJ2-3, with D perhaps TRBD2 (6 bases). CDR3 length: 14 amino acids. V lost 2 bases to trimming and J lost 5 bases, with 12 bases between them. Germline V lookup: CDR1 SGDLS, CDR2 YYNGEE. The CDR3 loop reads CASSVWTTGDTQYF. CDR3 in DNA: TGTGCCAGCAGCGTCTGGACTACAGGAGATACGCAGTATTTT.

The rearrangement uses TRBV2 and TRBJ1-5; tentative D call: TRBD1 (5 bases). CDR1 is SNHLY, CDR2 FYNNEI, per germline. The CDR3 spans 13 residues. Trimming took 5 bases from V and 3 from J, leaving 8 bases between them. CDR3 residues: CASSRDFNQPQHF. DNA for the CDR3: TGTGCCAGCAGTCGGGACTTCAATCAGCCCCAGCATTTT.

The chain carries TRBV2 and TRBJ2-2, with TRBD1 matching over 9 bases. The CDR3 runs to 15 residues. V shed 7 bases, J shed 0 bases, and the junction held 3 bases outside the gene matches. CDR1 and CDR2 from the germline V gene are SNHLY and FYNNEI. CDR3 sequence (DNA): TGTGCCAGCACCAGGGACAGGGCGAACACCGGGGAGCTGTTTTTT. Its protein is CASTRDRANTGELFF.

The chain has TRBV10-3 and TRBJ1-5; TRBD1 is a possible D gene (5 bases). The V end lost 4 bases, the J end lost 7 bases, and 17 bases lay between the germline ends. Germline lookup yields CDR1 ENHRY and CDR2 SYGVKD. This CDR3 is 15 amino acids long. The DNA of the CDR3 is TGTGCCATCAGTGCCCAGGGAGGGACTGGACAGCCCCAGCATTTT. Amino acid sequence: CAISAQGGTGQPQHF.

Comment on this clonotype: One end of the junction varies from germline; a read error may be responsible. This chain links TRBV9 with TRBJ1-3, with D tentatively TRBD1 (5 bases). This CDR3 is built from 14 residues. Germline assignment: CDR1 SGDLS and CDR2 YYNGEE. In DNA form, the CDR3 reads TGTGCCAGCAGCGCCCTATCGGGGGGAAACACCGTATATTTT. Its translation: CASSALSGGNTVYF.

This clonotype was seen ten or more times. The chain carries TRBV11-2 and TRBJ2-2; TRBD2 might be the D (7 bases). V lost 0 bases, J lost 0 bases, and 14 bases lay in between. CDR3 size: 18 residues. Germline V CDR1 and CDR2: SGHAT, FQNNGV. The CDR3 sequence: CASSLDGSGGANTGELFF. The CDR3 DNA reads TGTGCCAGCAGCTTAGATGGTTCGGGGGGCGCGAACACCGGGGAGCTGTTTTTT.

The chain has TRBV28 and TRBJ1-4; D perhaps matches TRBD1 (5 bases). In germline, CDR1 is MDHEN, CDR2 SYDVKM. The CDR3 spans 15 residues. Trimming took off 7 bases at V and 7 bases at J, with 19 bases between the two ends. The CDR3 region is CASTNPGGFTEKLFF. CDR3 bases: TGTGCCAGCACCAATCCCGGGGGGTTCACTGAAAAACTGTTTTTT.

DNA of the CDR3: TGTGCCACCCGTACCGAGTGGACAGGGGGCTCAGCTGAAGCTTTCTTT. This sequence encodes CATRTEWTGGSAEAFF. The chain is built from TRBV24-1 and TRBJ1-1, with 11 nucleotides matching TRBD1. Trimming removed 9 bases from V and 6 bases from J; junction bases left unmatched: 14. CDR3 length: 16 amino acids. Germline CDR1 KGHDR, CDR2 SFDVKD.

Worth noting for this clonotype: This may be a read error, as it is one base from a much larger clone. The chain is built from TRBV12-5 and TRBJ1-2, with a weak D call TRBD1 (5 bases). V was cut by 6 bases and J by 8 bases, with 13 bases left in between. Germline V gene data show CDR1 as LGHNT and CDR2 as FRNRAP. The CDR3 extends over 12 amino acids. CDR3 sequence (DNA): TGTGCTAGTGGCCGGGACGTTAAAGGCTACACCTTC. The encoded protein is CASGRDVKGYTF. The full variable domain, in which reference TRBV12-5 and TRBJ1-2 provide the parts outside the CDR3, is DARVTQTPRHKVTEMGQEVTMRCQPILGHNTVFWYRQTMMQGLELLAYFRNRAPLDDSGMPKDRFSAEMPDATLATLKIQPSEPRDSAVYFCASGRDVKGYTFGSGTRLTVV.

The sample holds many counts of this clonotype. CDR3 in DNA: TGTGCCAGCAGCCGAGCAGGACAGGGGGCTTATCAGCCCCAGCATTTT. It yields the protein CASSRAGQGAYQPQHF. This chain connects TRBV7-9 to TRBJ1-5; 11 positions agree with TRBD1. Germline CDR1 is SEHNR and CDR2 is FQNEAQ (reference sequence). The CDR3 length is 16 residues. Unmatched junction bases numbered 8, after V lost 5 bases and J lost 5 bases.

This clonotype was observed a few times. CDR3 region: CATSVQHYNEQFF. The CDR3 bases are TGTGCCACCAGTGTCCAACACTACAATGAGCAGTTCTTC. The J gene is TRBJ2-1, the V gene TRBV24-1; D call uncertain. Germline CDR1 and CDR2: KGHDR and SFDVKD. Trimming removed 5 bases from V and 3 bases from J, with 7 bases in between. This CDR3 spans 13 amino acids.

The CDR3 DNA reads TGTGCCAGCAGGCCCGGGACAGGGGATTTCGGTGGCTACACCTTC. It is translated as CASRPGTGDFGGYTF. The V call is TRBV25-1, the J call TRBJ1-2; 10 nucleotides line up with TRBD1. Germline assignment: CDR1 MGHDK and CDR2 SYGVNS. This CDR3 region has 15 residues. Trimming took 6 bases from V and 7 from J; bases not matched to a gene: 11.

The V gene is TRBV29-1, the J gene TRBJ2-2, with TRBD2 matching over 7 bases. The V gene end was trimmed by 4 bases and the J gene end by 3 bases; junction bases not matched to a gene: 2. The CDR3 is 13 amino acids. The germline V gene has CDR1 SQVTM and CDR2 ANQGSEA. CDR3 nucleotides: TGCAGCGTTGTGAGCGGGGACACCGGGGAGCTGTTTTTT. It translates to CSVVSGDTGELFF.

DNA for the CDR3: TGCAGCGAGGCAAGCGGGACCTCTAGCACAGATACGCAGTATTTT. This sequence encodes CSEASGTSSTDTQYF. The chain employs TRBV29-1 and TRBJ2-3; the match to TRBD2 covers 7 bases. J gave up 0 bases and V 7 bases, and 10 bases lay outside the gene matches. In germline, CDR1 is SQVTM, CDR2 ANQGSEA. CDR3 length: 15 residues.

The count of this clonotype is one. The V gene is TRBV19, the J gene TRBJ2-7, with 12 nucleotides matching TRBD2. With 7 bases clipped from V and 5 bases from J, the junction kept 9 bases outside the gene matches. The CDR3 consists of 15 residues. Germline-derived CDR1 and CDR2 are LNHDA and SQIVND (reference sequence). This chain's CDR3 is CASTQTSGGSHEQYF. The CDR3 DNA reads TGTGCCAGTACCCAAACTAGCGGGGGGTCTCACGAGCAGTACTTC.

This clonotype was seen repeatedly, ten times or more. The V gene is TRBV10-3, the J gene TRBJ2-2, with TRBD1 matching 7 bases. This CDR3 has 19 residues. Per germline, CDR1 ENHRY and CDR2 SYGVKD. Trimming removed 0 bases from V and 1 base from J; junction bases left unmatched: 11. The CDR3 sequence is CAISESPPHRQGNTGELFF. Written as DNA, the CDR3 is TGTGCCATCAGTGAGTCACCCCCTCACCGACAGGGGAACACCGGGGAGCTGTTTTTT.

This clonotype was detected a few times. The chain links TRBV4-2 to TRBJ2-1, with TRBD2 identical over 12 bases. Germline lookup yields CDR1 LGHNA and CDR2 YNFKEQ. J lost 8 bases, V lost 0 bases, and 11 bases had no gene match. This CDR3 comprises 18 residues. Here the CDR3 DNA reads TGTGCCAGCAGCCAAGAACCGGGACTAGCGGGTTTTTTTGATGAGCAGTTCTTC. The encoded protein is CASSQEPGLAGFFDEQFF.

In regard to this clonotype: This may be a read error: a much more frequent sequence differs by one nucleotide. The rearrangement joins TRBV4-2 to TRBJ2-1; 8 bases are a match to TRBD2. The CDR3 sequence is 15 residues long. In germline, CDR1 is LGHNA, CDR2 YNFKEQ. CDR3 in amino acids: CASSQRAGAGGERFF. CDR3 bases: TGTGCCAGCAGCCAAAGAGCGGGGGCTGGGGGTGAGCGGTTCTTC.

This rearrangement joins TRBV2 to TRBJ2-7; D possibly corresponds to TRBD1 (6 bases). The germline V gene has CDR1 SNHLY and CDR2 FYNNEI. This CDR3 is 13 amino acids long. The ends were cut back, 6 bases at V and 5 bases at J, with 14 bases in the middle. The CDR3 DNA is TGTGCCAGCAGCCCTAGCAGGGGCAACGAGCAGTACTTC. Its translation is CASSPSRGNEQYF.

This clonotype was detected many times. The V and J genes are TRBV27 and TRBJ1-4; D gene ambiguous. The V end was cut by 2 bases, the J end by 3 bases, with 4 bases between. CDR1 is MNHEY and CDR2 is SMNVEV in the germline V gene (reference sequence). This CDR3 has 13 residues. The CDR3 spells CASSLNPNEKLFF. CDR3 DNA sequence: TGTGCCAGCAGTTTAAATCCTAATGAAAAACTGTTTTTT. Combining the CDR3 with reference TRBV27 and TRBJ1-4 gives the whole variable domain EAQVTQNPRYLITVTGKKLTVTCSQNMNHEYMSWYRQDPGLGLRQIYYSMNVEVTDKGDVPEGYKVSRKEKRNFPLILESPSPNQTSLYFCASSLNPNEKLFFGSGTQLSVL.

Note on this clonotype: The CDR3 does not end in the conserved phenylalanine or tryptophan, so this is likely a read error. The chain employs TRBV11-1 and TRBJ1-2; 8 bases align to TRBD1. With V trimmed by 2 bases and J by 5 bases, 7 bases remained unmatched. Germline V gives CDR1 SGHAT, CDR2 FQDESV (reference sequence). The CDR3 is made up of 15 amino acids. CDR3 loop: CASSLFTGGEYGYTL. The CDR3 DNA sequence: TGTGCCAGCAGCTTATTCACAGGGGGTGAATATGGCTACACCCTC.

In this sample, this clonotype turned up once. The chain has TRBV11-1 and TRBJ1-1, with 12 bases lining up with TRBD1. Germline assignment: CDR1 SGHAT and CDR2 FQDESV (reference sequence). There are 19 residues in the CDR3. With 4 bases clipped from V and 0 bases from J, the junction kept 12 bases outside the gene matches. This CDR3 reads CASSSRDRGLKSVNTEAFF. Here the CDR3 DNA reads TGTGCCAGCAGCTCCCGGGACAGGGGGCTCAAAAGCGTGAACACTGAAGCTTTCTTT.

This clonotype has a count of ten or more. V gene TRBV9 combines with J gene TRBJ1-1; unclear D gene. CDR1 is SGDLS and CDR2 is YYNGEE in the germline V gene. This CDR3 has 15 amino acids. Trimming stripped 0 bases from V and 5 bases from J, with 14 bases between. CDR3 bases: TGTGCCAGCAGCGTAGGCGTCGGGGAGGTGACTGAAGCTTTCTTT. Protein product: CASSVGVGEVTEAFF.

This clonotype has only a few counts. Here the CDR3 DNA reads TGCAGTGCTAGAGATCGGACAGCGCTAAACACCATATATTTT. As protein: CSARDRTALNTIYF. The chain has TRBV20-1 and TRBJ1-3; D possibly corresponds to TRBD1 (6 bases). V shed 0 bases and J shed 6 bases, with 12 bases lying between them. This CDR3 is built from 14 residues. Germline-derived CDR1 and CDR2 are DFQATT and SNEGSKA (reference sequence).